The 20 T cell receptor beta chains below all came from one sample that was sequenced in a study of blood T cell repertoires in COVID-19. Only in-frame clones appear in the TCRdb table, and some are missing; sequencing was by immunoSEQ multiplex PCR. Of nearly 100,000 clones in the sample, approximately 86% are singletons; the top ten hold under 2%. The sequencing input was peripheral blood. The source is a man older than 75 with acute or convalescent COVID-19.

The chain is built from TRBV30 and TRBJ1-2, with D possibly being TRBD1 (6 bases). The CDR3 has 12 residues. Germline V gene sequence: CDR1 GTSNPN, CDR2 SVGIG (reference sequence). V lost 4 bases, J lost 4 bases, and 10 bases lay in between. The CDR3 bases are TGTGCCTGGACAGGGGTATCCTATGGCTACACCTTC. Encoded protein: CAWTGVSYGYTF.

The rearrangement links TRBV5-1 to TRBJ2-7; 7 bases agree with TRBD1. Germline CDR1 and CDR2: SGHRS and YFSETQ. V lost 2 bases, J lost 6 bases, and 8 bases stayed unmatched. The CDR3 totals 14 residues. The DNA of the CDR3 is TGCGCCAGCAGCTTATTCGACAGGGCATCCGAGCAGTACTTC. As protein: CASSLFDRASEQYF.

The chain recombines TRBV4-3 with TRBJ1-5; D is unclear. Germline V gives CDR1 LGHNA, CDR2 YSLEER. Trimming took 2 bases from V and 3 from J, leaving 8 bases between them. The CDR3 totals 14 residues. The DNA of the CDR3 is TGCGCCAGCAGCCAAAGTCAGTTCAATCAGCCCCAGCATTTT. It codes for CASSQSQFNQPQHF.

V and J are TRBV18 and TRBJ1-5, with D tentatively TRBD1 (6 bases). Trimming shortened V by 4 bases and J by 2 bases, and 15 bases separated the two germline ends. CDR1 and CDR2 (germline): KGHSH, LQKENI. The CDR3 contains 16 residues. Here the CDR3 DNA reads TGTGCCAGCTCACGGAGCAGGGGAGGGGGCAATCAGCCCCAGCATTTT. This gives the protein CASSRSRGGGNQPQHF.

V is TRBV7-2 and J is TRBJ2-3; 13 bases are shared with TRBD2. The junction had 3 bases not matched to a gene; V was cut back by 3 bases and J by 0 bases. The germline V gene has CDR1 SGHTA and CDR2 FQGNSA. This CDR3 is built from 17 residues. Here the CDR3 reads CASSLGLAGMSTDTQYF. For the CDR3, the DNA is TGTGCCAGCAGCTTGGGACTAGCGGGAATGAGCACAGATACGCAGTATTTT.

The genes are TRBV11-1 and TRBJ2-5; no clear D. V was clipped by 4 bases and J by 0 bases, with 9 bases between them. The V gene's germline CDR1 is SGHAT and CDR2 FQDESV (reference sequence). This CDR3 has 14 residues. The CDR3 coding sequence is TGTGCCAGCAGCTATAACGGAGACCAAGAGACCCAGTACTTC. It yields the protein CASSYNGDQETQYF.

V usage is TRBV19 and J usage is TRBJ2-1, with 7 nucleotides matching TRBD1. This CDR3 comprises 12 residues. V shed 7 bases, J shed 5 bases, and the junction held 2 bases outside the gene matches. The V gene's germline CDR1 is LNHDA and CDR2 SQIVND (reference sequence). The CDR3 coding sequence is TGTGCCAGTAACGACAGGGACAATGAGCAGTTCTTC. Translating gives CASNDRDNEQFF.

J is TRBJ1-2 and V is TRBV6-5, with D hard to call. V was shortened by 10 bases and J by 5 bases, with 14 bases between the two germline ends. In germline, CDR1 is MNHEY, CDR2 SVGAGI. The CDR3 sequence is 12 residues long. The CDR3 region is CATLWVTYGYTF. The CDR3 nucleotides read TGTGCCACTCTTTGGGTGACTTATGGCTACACCTTC.

This sequence joins TRBV28 and TRBJ1-4; a possible D gene is TRBD1 (6 bases). Germline V CDR1 and CDR2: MDHEN, SYDVKM. The CDR3 spans 16 residues. Trimming stripped 3 bases from V and 8 bases from J, with 19 bases between. The CDR3 DNA follows: TGTGCCAGCAGTTTGTCGTCGCGGGGGCGGAGGGAAAAACTGTTTTTT. Its translation is CASSLSSRGRREKLFF.

V is TRBV5-5 and J is TRBJ2-2; the match to TRBD2 covers 9 bases. There are 15 residues in the CDR3. V shed 2 bases, J shed 1 base, and the junction held 0 bases outside the gene matches. Germline CDR1 reads SGHKS; CDR2 reads YYEKEE (reference sequence). The CDR3 DNA reads TGTGCCAGCAGCTTAGCGGGGGGGAACACCGGGGAGCTGTTTTTT. It yields the protein CASSLAGGNTGELFF.

The J gene is TRBJ2-7, the V gene TRBV6-5; D call uncertain. Trimming removed 7 bases from V and 5 bases from J, with 15 bases in between. Per the germline V gene, CDR1 is MNHEY and CDR2 is SVGAGI. The CDR3 contains 13 residues. In DNA, the CDR3 is TGTGCCAGCACGGGTTTAGTTCCCCACGAGCAGTACTTC. Translation: CASTGLVPHEQYF.

The chain carries TRBV4-2 and TRBJ2-1; unclear D gene. CDR3 length: 13 amino acids. V gave up 0 bases and J gave up 10 bases, with 10 bases separating them. CDR1 LGHNA and CDR2 YNFKEQ come from the germline V gene. The CDR3 is CASSQDPRIEQFF. The CDR3 DNA is TGTGCCAGCAGCCAAGATCCCCGTATAGAGCAGTTCTTC.

J is TRBJ2-5 and V is TRBV11-3; D is possibly TRBD1 (7 bases). V gave up 1 base and J gave up 4 bases, with 10 bases separating them. Germline CDR1 and CDR2: SGHNT and YENEEA. The CDR3 has 14 amino acids. The CDR3 sequence is CASSLGQGGETQYF. The CDR3 DNA is TGTGCCAGCAGCTTAGGCCAGGGGGGAGAGACCCAGTACTTC.

The genes are TRBV30 and TRBJ2-2, with D hard to call. Looked up from germline, CDR1 is GTSNPN and CDR2 is SVGIG (reference sequence). CDR3 length equals 12 residues. Trimming removed 0 bases from V and 7 bases from J, with 6 bases in between. The CDR3 coding sequence is TGTGCCTGGAGTGTAAGAGGCGGGGAGCTGTTTTTT. Translation gives CAWSVRGGELFF.

The J gene is TRBJ2-7, the V gene TRBV27, with a possible D match to TRBD1 (6 bases). The CDR3 is made up of 14 amino acids. The germline V and J ends were trimmed by 4 bases and 3 bases, with 13 bases remaining between them. Germline V lookup: CDR1 MNHEY, CDR2 SMNVEV (reference sequence). CDR3 region: CASSSPLTGYEQYF. The CDR3 DNA follows: TGTGCCAGCAGTTCCCCCTTGACAGGCTACGAGCAGTACTTC.

The genes are TRBV28 and TRBJ1-2; tentative D call: TRBD1 (6 bases). Germline CDR1 reads MDHEN; CDR2 reads SYDVKM. There are 15 residues in the CDR3. Deletions cut 3 bases from V and 8 bases from J, with 19 bases between. CDR3 nucleotide sequence: TGTGCCAGCAGTTTGGGGACGACAGGCCTGAGGGGCTACACCTTC. It yields the protein CASSLGTTGLRGYTF.

DNA for the CDR3: TGTGCCAGCAGATCGGACAGGGTTCGTGGCTACACCTTC. The encoded protein is CASRSDRVRGYTF. V gene TRBV6-5 combines with J gene TRBJ1-2, with 8 bases aligning to TRBD1. This CDR3 comprises 13 residues. The V segment lost 6 bases and the J segment 7 bases; nucleotides outside the gene matches: 7. Germline lookup yields CDR1 MNHEY and CDR2 SVGAGI.

This clone appeared a few times. This chain joins TRBV5-5 and TRBJ2-7; TRBD1 matches 7 bases. Trimming cost V 4 bases and J 3 bases; bases outside gene matches: 7. The CDR3 consists of 14 residues. Germline CDR1 SGHKS, CDR2 YYEKEE (reference sequence). CDR3 sequence reads: CASSRTGFGYEQYF. Written as DNA, the CDR3 is TGTGCCAGCAGCCGGACAGGATTTGGCTACGAGCAGTACTTC.

The chain combines TRBV6-4 with TRBJ1-1; 7 bases line up with TRBD1. The V and J ends lost 7 bases and 2 bases, in that order; junction bases with no gene match: 10. The CDR3 has 15 residues. Germline V CDR1 and CDR2: MRHNA, SNTAGT. This CDR3 is CASIPGQQSNTEAFF. The CDR3 coding sequence is TGTGCCAGCATTCCGGGACAGCAAAGTAACACTGAAGCTTTCTTT.

This clone was found once. The CDR3 nucleotides are TGTGCCAGCAGCTTGGCCGGAGTAGAGGGTGAAAAACTGTTTTTT. Translation: CASSLAGVEGEKLFF. The chain uses TRBV5-4 and TRBJ1-4, with D hard to call. Deletions cut 0 bases from V and 7 bases from J, with 13 bases between. The CDR3 extends over 15 amino acids. Germline CDR1 SGHNT, CDR2 YYREEE (reference sequence).